The sequence of this TCR beta chain was determined in a study of vaccination effects on CD4 cells after COVID-19. J lost 8 bases, V lost 6 bases, and 15 bases had no gene match. CDR3 length: 14 residues. CDR1 is SQVTM, CDR2 ANQGSEA, per germline. Only in-frame clones appear in the TCRdb table, and some are missing; sequencing was by immunoSEQ multiplex PCR. The sample has roughly 20,000 clones; 70% to 80% are singletons. Expansion with viral peptide pools was applied to antigen-specific CD4+ T cells by the ViraFEST assay prior to sequencing. Following culture for about ten days, CD4+ T cells were isolated. The sample holds a few counts of this clone. As yet, its antigen is unknown.

The TCR originated in a human donor who received a COVID-19 vaccine. Sequencing used CD4+ T cells from PBMCs cultured with HCoV-229E spike peptides, obtained before COVID-19 vaccination. This sequence joins TRBV29-1 and TRBJ1-1, with 7 nucleotides matching TRBD1. The DNA for the CDR3 is TGCAGCGTGGTGAAGCTTTTAACAGGGGAAGAAGCTTTCTTT. Translated: CSVVKLLTGEEAFF.